The 24 T cell receptor beta chains listed next were all sequenced from one sample in a study of low-dose radiotherapy and immunotherapy resistance in tumors. cDNA synthesis used a TRAV/TRBV-specific primer set for both chains. Both a constant-region primer and a V-primer adapter served to amplify TCRs across roughly 22 PCR cycles. TCRdb analysed the reads with MiXCR anew, one entry per CDR3 protein. Among more than 50,000 distinct CDR3 sequences listed, around 25% were seen once. Specified time point: before trial treatment. The sequencing here drew on PBMCs, taken before treatment. The receptors shown here come from a male donor with prostate cancer.

To note about this clonotype: This likely reflects a read error, since a far larger clone is one base away. The chain combines TRBV5-1 with TRBJ2-7; D perhaps matches TRBD1 (6 bases). Trimming stripped 0 bases from V and 7 bases from J, with 17 bases between. Per the germline V gene, CDR1 is SGHRS and CDR2 is YFSETQ. The CDR3 is made up of 15 amino acids. CDR3 nucleotide sequence: TGCGCCAGCAGCTTGGATGGGGGCCCGCCCAATGAGCAGTACTTC. This gives the protein CASSLDGGPPNEQYF.

There are many counts of this clonotype. The chain links TRBV19 to TRBJ2-1; D unresolved. Germline CDR1 LNHDA, CDR2 SQIVND (reference sequence). CDR3 length: 15 residues. V lost 5 bases and J lost 2, with 13 bases in between. CDR3 coding DNA: TGTGCCAGTAGTCTAGTGGGGATTACCTACAATGAGCAGTTCTTC. It translates to CASSLVGITYNEQFF.

This clonotype was recorded at least ten times. This chain links TRBV5-1 with TRBJ2-1, with 8 bases identical to TRBD2. V lost 0 bases, J lost 4 bases, and 3 bases stayed unmatched. Germline V lookup: CDR1 SGHRS, CDR2 YFSETQ. The CDR3 is 15 amino acids. The CDR3 here is CASSLDSGGYNEQFF. In nucleotides, the CDR3 is TGCGCCAGCAGCTTGGACAGCGGGGGTTACAATGAGCAGTTCTTC. The entire variable domain, with the rest obtained from reference TRBV5-1 and TRBJ2-1, is as follows: KAGVTQTPRYLIKTRGQQVTLSCSPISGHRSVSWYQQTPGQGLQFLFEYFSETQRNKGNFPGRFSGRQFSNSRSEMNVSTLELGDSALYLCASSLDSGGYNEQFFGPGTRLTVL.

The chain combines TRBV12-3 or TRBV12-4 with TRBJ2-2; 7 positions match TRBD1. The CDR3 totals 14 residues. V shed 7 bases and J 5 bases; nucleotides not matched to a gene: 7. The DNA for the CDR3 is TGTGCCAGCAAAACAGGGGAGATAACCGGGGAGCTGTTTTTT. Translation: CASKTGEITGELFF.

There are many counts of this clonotype. V gene TRBV27 combines with J gene TRBJ2-2, with D tentatively TRBD1 or TRBD2 (5 bases each). Germline CDR1 MNHEY, CDR2 SMNVEV (reference sequence). V was trimmed by 7 bases and J by 0 bases, leaving 12 bases between them. This CDR3 is built from 15 residues. The CDR3 reads CASIPGRTNTGELFF. The DNA for the CDR3 is TGTGCCAGCATCCCGGGACGGACGAACACCGGGGAGCTGTTTTTT.

This clonotype showed up many times. The V call is TRBV25-1, the J call TRBJ2-1, with 7 bases identical to TRBD1. V dropped 7 bases and J dropped 8; count of bases not matched to a gene: 5. Germline CDR1 is MGHDK and CDR2 is SYGVNS. The CDR3 loop spans 12 amino acids. CDR3 in DNA: TGTGCCAGCACCGGACAGGTCTATGAGCAGTTCTTC. Protein sequence: CASTGQVYEQFF. Full variable domain (missing parts from reference TRBV25-1 and TRBJ2-1): EADIYQTPRYLVIGTGKKITLECSQTMGHDKMYWYQQDPGMELHLIHYSYGVNSTEKGDLSSESTVSRIRTEHFPLTLESARPSHTSQYLCASTGQVYEQFFGPGTRLTVL.

Within the sample, this clonotype is medium-sized (0.01 to 0.1%). The genes are TRBV6-2 or TRBV6-3 and TRBJ1-2; 8 positions agree with TRBD1. CDR3 length: 16 amino acids. Germline trimming cut 6 bases from V and 5 bases from J; bases unmatched to any gene: 14. Germline V gene sequence: CDR1 MNHEY, CDR2 SVGEGT. This CDR3 is CASSPRGTTGDYGYTF. The CDR3 region has the DNA TGTGCCAGCAGCCCGCGCGGAACGACAGGGGATTATGGCTACACCTTC.

This clonotype has a handful of counts. J is TRBJ1-6 and V is TRBV10-2; D remains ambiguous. CDR1 and CDR2 (germline): WSHSY, SAAADI. Trimming took 3 bases from V and 10 from J, leaving 13 bases between them. The CDR3 loop spans 14 amino acids. Here the CDR3 reads CASSDEVLGSPLHF. In nucleotides, the CDR3 is TGCGCCAGCAGTGATGAAGTACTAGGGTCACCCCTCCACTTT.

This clonotype was counted ten times or more. The V gene is TRBV19, the J gene TRBJ2-7; 8 positions match TRBD1. CDR3 length: 15 residues. Germline-derived CDR1 and CDR2 are LNHDA and SQIVND (reference sequence). J was trimmed by 5 bases and V by 5 bases; bases with no gene match: 11. CDR3 in amino acids: CASSVGGDRLDEQYF. The CDR3 nucleotides are TGTGCCAGTAGTGTTGGCGGGGACAGGCTTGACGAGCAGTACTTC. The complete variable domain, with remaining parts taken from reference TRBV19 and TRBJ2-7, reads DGGITQSPKYLFRKEGQNVTLSCEQNLNHDAMYWYRQDPGQGLRLIYYSQIVNDFQKGDIAEGYSVSREKKESFPLTVTSAQKNPTAFYLCASSVGGDRLDEQYFGPGTRLTVT.

Ten or more counts support this clonotype. The rearrangement links TRBV4-2 to TRBJ1-2; maybe TRBD1 (5 bases). Germline V CDR1 and CDR2: LGHNA, YNFKEQ. The CDR3 loop spans 16 amino acids. The V end was cut by 3 bases, the J end by 4 bases, with 18 bases between. The CDR3 is CASSQVRGDPFYGYTF. The CDR3 nucleotides read TGTGCCAGCAGCCAGGTCCGGGGGGACCCCTTCTATGGCTACACCTTC.

This clonotype was picked up many times. The V gene is TRBV2, the J gene TRBJ2-1; D unclear. Germline-derived CDR1 and CDR2 are SNHLY and FYNNEI. Trimming left V 2 bases short and J 6 bases short, with 5 bases between. This CDR3 has 12 residues. The CDR3 loop reads CASSEYFNEQFF. The DNA of the CDR3 is TGTGCCAGCAGTGAATATTTCAATGAGCAGTTCTTC. The full variable domain, in which reference TRBV2 and TRBJ2-1 provide the parts outside the CDR3, is EPEVTQTPSHQVTQMGQEVILRCVPISNHLYFYWYRQILGQKVEFLVSFYNNEISEKSEIFDDQFSVERPDGSNFTLKIRSTKLEDSAMYFCASSEYFNEQFFGPGTRLTVL.

V is TRBV11-2 and J is TRBJ2-2; 9 bases match TRBD2. The CDR3 has 15 residues. Germline values: CDR1 SGHAT, CDR2 FQNNGV. After removal of 7 bases from V and 5 bases from J, the junction contained 8 bases not matched to a gene. The CDR3 DNA reads as TGTGCCAGCACCGCGGCGGCGGGGGGGACCGGGGAGCTGTTTTTT. Protein: CASTAAAGGTGELFF.

This clonotype has a count of ten or more. J is TRBJ2-7 and V is TRBV20-1; TRBD2 matches at 12 bases. This CDR3 comprises 20 residues. The germline V gene has CDR1 DFQATT and CDR2 SNEGSKA (reference sequence). V trimming: 2 bases; J trimming: 6 bases; junction bases outside the gene matches: 23. The CDR3 sequence: CSARSPYGLAGGLSNVEQYF. CDR3 DNA sequence: TGCAGTGCTAGATCACCCTACGGGCTAGCGGGGGGGCTCTCGAACGTCGAGCAGTACTTC.

This clonotype was detected ten times or more. The junction departs from germline at one end; a sequencing error may be responsible. The V gene is TRBV2, the J gene TRBJ2-4; D is possibly TRBD1 or TRBD2 (5 bases each). Per the germline V gene, CDR1 is SNHLY and CDR2 is FYNNEI. The CDR3 runs to 13 residues. This chain's CDR3 is CASSRDPGPYARF. CDR3 DNA: TGTGCCAGCAGTCGCGACCCGGGACCGTACGCTCGCTTC. The full variable domain, in which reference TRBV2 and TRBJ2-4 provide the parts outside the CDR3, is EPEVTQTPSHQVTQMGQEVILRCVPISNHLYFYWYRQILGQKVEFLVSFYNNEISEKSEIFDDQFSVERPDGSNFTLKIRSTKLEDSAMYFCASSRDPGPYARFGAGTRLSVL.

This rearrangement joins TRBV29-1 to TRBJ2-5, with D unclear. The CDR3 consists of 13 residues. Germline CDR1 and CDR2: SQVTM and ANQGSEA. The germline V and J ends were trimmed by 2 bases and 4 bases, with 11 bases remaining between them. The CDR3 bases are TGCAGCGTTGAATTGCGCCACGGAGAGACCCAGTACTTC. Translating gives CSVELRHGETQYF.

This clonotype has more than one count but fewer than ten. The junction shows a germline mismatch at one end, possibly a read error. V gene TRBV6-2 or TRBV6-3 combines with J gene TRBJ1-1; D not certain. Germline V gene sequence: CDR1 MNHEY, CDR2 SVGEGT. This CDR3 is built from 15 residues. The CDR3 loop reads CASSTQQYLNTEAFF. The DNA of the CDR3 is TGTGCTAGCAGTACCCAACAGTACCTGAACACTGAAGCTTTCTTT.

A word on this clonotype: A far more abundant clone sits one base away, making this likely a read error. The chain couples TRBV4-1 to TRBJ2-1; tentative D call: TRBD2 (5 bases). V dropped 5 bases and J dropped 10 bases, with 21 bases sitting between them. The CDR3 loop spans 15 amino acids. The germline V gene has CDR1 MGHRA and CDR2 YSYEKL. The CDR3 loop is CASSWEPLSSYEQFF. The DNA for the CDR3 is TGCGCCAGCAGCTGGGAGCCCCTCTCCTCCTACGAGCAGTTCTTC.

Many counts were recorded for this clonotype. J is TRBJ2-7 and V is TRBV6-2 or TRBV6-3; D is unclear. V dropped 6 bases and J dropped 6 bases, with 12 bases sitting between them. The CDR3 covers 12 residues. The germline gives CDR1 MNHEY, CDR2 SVGEGT. CDR3: CASRTLGTEQYF. The CDR3 coding sequence is TGTGCCAGCAGGACATTAGGAACCGAGCAGTACTTC.

Here the CDR3 DNA reads TGCAGTGCTTCTATGGGGACCGTTAATGAGCAGTTCTTC. Protein sequence: CSASMGTVNEQFF. The rearrangement joins TRBV20-1 to TRBJ2-1; D may be TRBD1 or TRBD2 (5 bases each). Per germline, CDR1 DFQATT and CDR2 SNEGSKA (reference sequence). The CDR3 runs to 13 residues. Trimming removed 5 bases at V and 7 bases at J, with 15 bases between.

This clonotype was seen many times. This chain joins TRBV20-1 and TRBJ1-5; D perhaps matches TRBD1 (5 bases). Per the germline V gene, CDR1 is DFQATT and CDR2 is SNEGSKA (reference sequence). This CDR3 has 14 amino acids. The V end lost 2 bases, the J end lost 5 bases, and 13 bases lay between the germline ends. For the CDR3, the DNA is TGCAGTGCTAGAACCCCCGGGGGTTATCAGCCCCAGCATTTT. Amino acids: CSARTPGGYQPQHF.

The sample holds many counts of this clonotype. The chain combines TRBV30 with TRBJ2-7, with TRBD2 matching over 9 bases. Trimming took 3 bases from V and 3 from J; bases not matched to a gene: 6. The germline gives CDR1 GTSNPN, CDR2 SVGIG (reference sequence). The CDR3 length is 14 residues. The CDR3 loop is CAWSAGLAGYEQYF. Here the CDR3 DNA reads TGTGCCTGGAGCGCGGGACTAGCAGGCTACGAGCAGTACTTC.

The sample holds many counts of this clonotype. This rearrangement joins TRBV15 to TRBJ2-7; unclear D gene. CDR1 and CDR2 (germline): LNHNV, YYDKDF (reference sequence). The V end lost 1 base, the J end lost 5 bases, and 6 bases lay between the germline ends. The CDR3 totals 12 residues. CDR3 in DNA: TGTGCCACCAGCAGAGTAGGTAACGAGCAGTACTTC. Its protein product is CATSRVGNEQYF.

Of note for this clonotype: With only one base between it and a far larger clone, this is likely a read error. The V gene is TRBV11-2, the J gene TRBJ2-7; D is uncertain. Per germline, CDR1 SGHAT and CDR2 FQNNGV. Trimming stripped 8 bases from V and 7 bases from J, with 9 bases between. The CDR3 loop spans 10 amino acids. The CDR3 DNA follows: TGTGCCAGCGGATACAATGAGCAGTACTTC. This codes for CASGYNEQYF.

There are many counts of this clonotype. The chain recombines TRBV7-9 with TRBJ2-5; no clear D gene. Germline lookup yields CDR1 SEHNR and CDR2 FQNEAQ (reference sequence). This CDR3 contains 15 residues. The V end was cut by 5 bases, the J end by 0 bases, with 13 bases between. The CDR3 coding sequence is TGTGCCAGCAGCCCGGCTACGTGGTACCAAGAGACCCAGTACTTC. As protein: CASSPATWYQETQYF. Using reference TRBV7-9 and TRBJ2-5 for the parts outside the CDR3, the full variable domain is DTGVSQNPRHKITKRGQNVTFRCDPISEHNRLYWYRQTLGQGPEFLTYFQNEAQLEKSRLLSDRFSAERPKGSFSTLEIQRTEQGDSAMYLCASSPATWYQETQYFGPGTRLLVL.